The 9 T cell receptor beta chains below come from one sample, sequenced in a study of T cell clones after liver transplantation. Only in-frame clones appear in the TCRdb table, and some are missing; sequencing was by immunoSEQ multiplex PCR. The sample has 65,000 to 80,000 clones, around four fifths seen once; the top ten hold approximately 2.8%. The sequencing here drew on CD4+ T cells from blood, taken at the 22-month timepoint. The source is a human patient who received a liver transplant. These T cells may partly come from the graft donor.

This clone was picked up one time. This sequence joins TRBV7-9 and TRBJ2-2; tentative D call: TRBD2 (6 bases). The CDR3 is made up of 18 amino acids. The ends were cut back, 5 bases at V and 3 bases at J, with 22 bases in the middle. CDR1 SEHNR and CDR2 FQNEAQ come from the germline V gene (reference sequence). CDR3 in amino acids: CASSPLGLGLADTGELFF. CDR3 bases: TGTGCCAGCAGCCCCCTGGGCCTCGGGTTAGCGGACACCGGGGAGCTGTTTTTT.

The table lists this clone with a few counts. This chain links TRBV18 with TRBJ2-5; D gene uncertain. The V gene's germline CDR1 is KGHSH and CDR2 LQKENI. There are 13 residues in the CDR3. V lost 0 bases to trimming and J lost 5 bases, with 7 bases between them. The CDR3 here is CASSPPVLETQYF. The CDR3 nucleotides are TGTGCCAGCTCACCACCGGTGTTGGAGACCCAGTACTTC.

This chain links TRBV6-6 with TRBJ2-7; tentative D call: TRBD2 (6 bases). Germline CDR1 MNHNY, CDR2 SVGAGI (reference sequence). The CDR3 loop spans 14 amino acids. The V gene lost 5 bases and the J gene lost 6 bases, with 17 bases spanning the gap. CDR3 bases: TGTGCCAGCAGTCCCGGGACTGAGGCCCTCGAGCAGTACTTC. It yields the protein CASSPGTEALEQYF.

The chain carries TRBV28 and TRBJ2-7; 7 positions agree with TRBD1. Germline CDR1 reads MDHEN; CDR2 reads SYDVKM. This CDR3 contains 14 residues. The V segment lost 2 bases and the J segment 2 bases; nucleotides outside the gene matches: 3. This CDR3 is CASSLGQEAYEQYF. In DNA form, the CDR3 reads TGTGCCAGCAGTTTAGGACAGGAAGCCTACGAGCAGTACTTC.

The chain couples TRBV6-5 to TRBJ2-3, with TRBD2 identical over 8 bases. The CDR3 has 16 amino acids. The V and J ends lost 0 bases and 6 bases, in that order; junction bases with no gene match: 8. CDR1 MNHEY and CDR2 SVGAGI come from the germline V gene. DNA of the CDR3: TGTGCCAGCAGTTACTCCCCTAGCGGGTACGGCGATACGCAGTATTTT. Amino acid sequence: CASSYSPSGYGDTQYF.

The chain uses TRBV7-2 and TRBJ2-4, with D uncertain. V gave up 5 bases and J gave up 5 bases, with 16 bases separating them. Per germline, CDR1 SGHTA and CDR2 FQGNSA. CDR3 size: 15 residues. The CDR3 protein is CASSPSLVAENIQYF. Written as DNA, the CDR3 is TGTGCCAGCAGCCCCAGTCTAGTTGCAGAAAACATTCAGTACTTC.

The V gene is TRBV5-1, the J gene TRBJ2-2; possible D gene TRBD2, 6 bases. The CDR3 is 15 residues long. The germline CDR1 and CDR2 sequences are SGHRS and YFSETQ. Trimming pared 0 bases from V and 5 bases from J, leaving 11 bases between. The DNA for the CDR3 is TGCGCCAGCAGCTTGGCGGTAGGAGGGACCGGGGAGCTGTTTTTT. It specifies CASSLAVGGTGELFF.

The chain is built from TRBV25-1 and TRBJ2-2, with 9 bases matching TRBD1. V lost 2 bases to trimming and J lost 8 bases; unmatched junction nucleotides: 9. Germline-derived CDR1 and CDR2 are MGHDK and SYGVNS. CDR3 length: 16 amino acids. CDR3 coding DNA: TGTGCCAGCAGTGAAGTAAATGGACAGGGGAAAGGGGAGCTGTTTTTT. The encoded protein is CASSEVNGQGKGELFF.

V is TRBV7-2 and J is TRBJ1-2; no definite D call. The length of the CDR3 is 13 residues. Trimming took off 6 bases at V and 1 base at J, with 9 bases between the two ends. CDR1 is SGHTA, CDR2 FQGNSA, per germline. In nucleotides, the CDR3 is TGTGCCAGCAGTTCTCGTGGTAACTATGGCTACACCTTC. Translated: CASSSRGNYGYTF.